This T cell receptor beta chain was obtained from a study of metastatic and nonmetastatic thyroid tumors. TCRdb reprocessed the PCR reads via MiXCR. The sample has 8,700 or so clones, around 30% seen once. Patients had received no treatment of any kind before thyroid surgery. CDR3 length equals 15 residues. The ends lost 7 bases at V and 6 bases at J; junction bases unmatched: 12. CDR1 is GTSNPN and CDR2 is SVGIG in the germline V gene (reference sequence). V is TRBV30 and J is TRBJ2-1; TRBD1 matches at 10 bases. The clonotype comes from a female donor with papillary thyroid cancer or a benign thyroid nodule (not recorded which). Some clones in this sample may be carry-over from other donors' samples. Sequenced: tumor tissue. The CDR3 reads CASTATGGETNEQFF. Written as DNA, the CDR3 is TGTGCCTCCACCGCGACAGGGGGCGAAACCAATGAGCAGTTCTTC.